This paragraph reports one T cell receptor beta chain. Its antigen is as yet unknown. cDNA libraries of TCR beta carried unique molecular identifiers. Yield was approximately 500,000 cDNA molecules from approximately 0.91 to 9.4 million T cells. TCRdb re-called the PCR reads through MiXCR, storing one row per CDR3 protein. The sample lists about 460,000 distinct CDR3 sequences, over 35% seen once, with 9% to 14% in the top ten. This record comes from a study of post-analysis software for immune sequencing data. Notes on the study in general: Significantly lower normalized Chao1 diversity was seen in multiple sclerosis patients than in controls. Roughly 5 TRBV segments occurring more often in patients than controls included TRBV5-6, TRBV5-1 and TRBV20-1.

The CDR3 has 12 amino acids. The ends were cut back, 7 bases at V and 12 bases at J, with 19 bases in the middle. Germline loops: CDR1 SQVTM, CDR2 ANQGSEA. The clonotype was recovered from a girl between 10 and 17 years old with multiple sclerosis. This chain joins TRBV29-1 and TRBJ2-1, with D hard to call. The sample taken for sequencing was blood. CDR3 nucleotides: TGCAGCGCGAACCCAACTGGTATGGCGCAGTTCTTC. Protein product: CSANPTGMAQFF.